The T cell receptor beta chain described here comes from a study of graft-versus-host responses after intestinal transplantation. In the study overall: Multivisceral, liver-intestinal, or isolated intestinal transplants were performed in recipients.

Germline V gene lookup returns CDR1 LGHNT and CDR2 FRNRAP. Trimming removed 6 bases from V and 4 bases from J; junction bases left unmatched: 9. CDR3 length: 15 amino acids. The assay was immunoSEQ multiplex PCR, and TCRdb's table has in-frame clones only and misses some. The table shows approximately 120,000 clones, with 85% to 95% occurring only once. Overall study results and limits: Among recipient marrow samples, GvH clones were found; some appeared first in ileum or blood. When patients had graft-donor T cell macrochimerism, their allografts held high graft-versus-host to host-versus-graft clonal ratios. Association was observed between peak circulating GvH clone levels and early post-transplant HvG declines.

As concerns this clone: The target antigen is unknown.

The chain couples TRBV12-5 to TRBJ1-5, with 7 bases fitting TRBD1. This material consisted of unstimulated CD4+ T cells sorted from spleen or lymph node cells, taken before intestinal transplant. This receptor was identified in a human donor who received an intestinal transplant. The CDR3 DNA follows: TGTGCTAGTGGCCCGGGACAGCCTGGAAATCAGCCCCAGCATTTT. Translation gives CASGPGQPGNQPQHF. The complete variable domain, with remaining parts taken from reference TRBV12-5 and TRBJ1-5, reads DARVTQTPRHKVTEMGQEVTMRCQPILGHNTVFWYRQTMMQGLELLAYFRNRAPLDDSGMPKDRFSAEMPDATLATLKIQPSEPRDSAVYFCASGPGQPGNQPQHFGDGTRLSIL.